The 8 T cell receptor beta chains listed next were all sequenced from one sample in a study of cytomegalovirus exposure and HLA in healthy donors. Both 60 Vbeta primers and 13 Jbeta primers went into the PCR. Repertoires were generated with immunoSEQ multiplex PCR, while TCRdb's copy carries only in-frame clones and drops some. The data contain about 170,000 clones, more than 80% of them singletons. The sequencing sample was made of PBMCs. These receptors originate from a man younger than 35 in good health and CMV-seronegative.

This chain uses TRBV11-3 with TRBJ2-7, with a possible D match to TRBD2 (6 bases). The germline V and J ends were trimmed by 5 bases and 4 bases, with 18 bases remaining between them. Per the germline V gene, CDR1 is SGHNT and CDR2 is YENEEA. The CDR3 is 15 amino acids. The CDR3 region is CASSLLLARVYEQYF. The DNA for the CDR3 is TGTGCCAGCAGCCTACTTCTAGCGAGAGTATACGAGCAGTACTTC.

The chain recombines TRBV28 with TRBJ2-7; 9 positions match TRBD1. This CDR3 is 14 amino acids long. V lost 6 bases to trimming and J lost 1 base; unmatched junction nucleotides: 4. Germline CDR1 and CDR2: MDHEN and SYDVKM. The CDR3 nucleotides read TGTGCCAGCAGGTCCGGGACAGGGTCCTACGAGCAGTACTTC. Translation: CASRSGTGSYEQYF.

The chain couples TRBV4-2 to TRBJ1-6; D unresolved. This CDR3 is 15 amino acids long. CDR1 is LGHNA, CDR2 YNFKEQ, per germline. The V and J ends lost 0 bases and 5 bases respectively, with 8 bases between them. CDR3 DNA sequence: TGTGCCAGCAGCCAAGAAGGCGGGAATAATTCACCCCTCCACTTT. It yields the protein CASSQEGGNNSPLHF.

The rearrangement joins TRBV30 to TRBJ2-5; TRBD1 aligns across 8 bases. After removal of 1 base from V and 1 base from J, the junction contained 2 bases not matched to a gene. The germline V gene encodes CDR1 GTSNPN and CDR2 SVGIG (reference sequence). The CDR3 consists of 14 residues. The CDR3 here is CAWSGQGIQETQYF. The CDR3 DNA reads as TGTGCCTGGAGTGGACAGGGGATCCAAGAGACCCAGTACTTC.

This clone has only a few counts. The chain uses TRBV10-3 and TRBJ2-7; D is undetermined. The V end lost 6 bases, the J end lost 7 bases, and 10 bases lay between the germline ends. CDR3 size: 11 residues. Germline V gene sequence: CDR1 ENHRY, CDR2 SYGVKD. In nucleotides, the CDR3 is TGTGCCATCAGAGACTCTCAAGAGCAGTACTTC. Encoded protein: CAIRDSQEQYF.

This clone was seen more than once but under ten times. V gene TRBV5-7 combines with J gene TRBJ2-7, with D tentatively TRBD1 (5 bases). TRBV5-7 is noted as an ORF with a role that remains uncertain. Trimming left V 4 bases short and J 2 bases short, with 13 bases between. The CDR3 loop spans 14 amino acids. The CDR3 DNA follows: TGTGCCAGCAGCGGGCAGGACAAAGCCTACGAGCAGTACTTC. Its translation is CASSGQDKAYEQYF.

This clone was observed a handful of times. CDR3 protein: CASSQVQGAEKLFF. CDR3 bases: TGCGCCAGCAGCCAAGTACAGGGAGCTGAAAAACTGTTTTTT. This chain connects TRBV4-1 to TRBJ1-4, with a possible D match to TRBD1 (6 bases). Germline lookup yields CDR1 MGHRA and CDR2 YSYEKL. V was shortened by 1 base and J by 7 bases, with 10 bases between the two germline ends. This CDR3 region has 14 residues.

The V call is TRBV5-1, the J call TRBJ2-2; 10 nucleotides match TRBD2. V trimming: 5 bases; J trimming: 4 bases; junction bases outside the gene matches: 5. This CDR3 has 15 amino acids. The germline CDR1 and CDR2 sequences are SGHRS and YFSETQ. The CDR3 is CASRLAGSSTGELFF. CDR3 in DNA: TGCGCCAGCAGACTAGCGGGAAGTTCCACCGGGGAGCTGTTTTTT.